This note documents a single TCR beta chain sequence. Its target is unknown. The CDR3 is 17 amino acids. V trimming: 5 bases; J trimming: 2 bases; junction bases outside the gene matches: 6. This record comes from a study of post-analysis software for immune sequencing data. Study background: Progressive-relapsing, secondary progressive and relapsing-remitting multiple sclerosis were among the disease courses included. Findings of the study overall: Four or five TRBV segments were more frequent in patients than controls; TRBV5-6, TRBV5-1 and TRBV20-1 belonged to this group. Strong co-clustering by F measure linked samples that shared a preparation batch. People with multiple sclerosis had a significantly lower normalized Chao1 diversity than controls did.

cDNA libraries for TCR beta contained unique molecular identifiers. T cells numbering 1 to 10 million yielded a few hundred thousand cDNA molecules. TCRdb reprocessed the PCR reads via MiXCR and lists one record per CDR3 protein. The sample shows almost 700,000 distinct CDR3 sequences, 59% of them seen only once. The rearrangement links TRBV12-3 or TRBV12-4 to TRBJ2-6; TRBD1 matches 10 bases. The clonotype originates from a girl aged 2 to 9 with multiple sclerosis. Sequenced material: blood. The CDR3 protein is CASSLGQGVAGANVLTF. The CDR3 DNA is TGTGCCAGCAGTCTAGGACAGGGGGTGGCTGGGGCCAACGTCCTGACTTTC.